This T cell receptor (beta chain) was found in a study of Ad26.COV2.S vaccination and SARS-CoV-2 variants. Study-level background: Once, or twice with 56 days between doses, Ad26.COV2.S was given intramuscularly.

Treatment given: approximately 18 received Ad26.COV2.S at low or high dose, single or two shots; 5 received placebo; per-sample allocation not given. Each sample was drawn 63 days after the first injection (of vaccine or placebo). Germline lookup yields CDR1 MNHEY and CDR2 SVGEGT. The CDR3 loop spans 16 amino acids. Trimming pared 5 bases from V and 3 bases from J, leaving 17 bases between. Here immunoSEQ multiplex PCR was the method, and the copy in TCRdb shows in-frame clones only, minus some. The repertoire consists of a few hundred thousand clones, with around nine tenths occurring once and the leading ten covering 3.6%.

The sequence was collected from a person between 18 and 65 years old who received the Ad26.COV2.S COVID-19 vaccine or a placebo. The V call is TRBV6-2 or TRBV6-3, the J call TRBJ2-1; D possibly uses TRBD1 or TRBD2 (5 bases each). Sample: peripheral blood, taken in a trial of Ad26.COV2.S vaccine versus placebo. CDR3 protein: CASSQPPWGNYNEQFF. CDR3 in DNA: TGTGCCAGCAGTCAACCCCCCTGGGGGAACTACAATGAGCAGTTCTTC.